The T cell receptor beta chain under discussion was sequenced for a study of CD8 T cells in Susac syndrome (dated by TCRdb to about 2019). The study in broad terms: Whether CD8+ T cell activation and differentiation in Susac syndrome was antigen driven was tested using repertoire sequencing. Here is what the overall study found, with its caveats: The TCR sequencing and HLA analysis was acknowledged to have included a relatively small number of individuals.

Peripheral blood CD8+ and CD4+ T cells from healthy donors, Susac syndrome patients and multiple sclerosis patients were profiled by high-throughput TCR beta sequencing. Healthy donors were age- and sex-matched controls. Bulk CD8+ and CD4+ T cells were purified by magnetic negative isolation, whereas CD8+ TEMRA cells were enriched by FACS. Blood was collected in EDTA tubes and processed within 24 hours, with PBMCs isolated through density gradient centrifugation. PBMCs intended for TCR sequencing were cryopreserved in liquid nitrogen and were subsequently thawed in a 37 degrees C water bath. The sorted or isolated CD4+, CD8+ and CD8+ TEMRA cells reached a purity of at least 90%. RNA was extracted using the RNeasy kit, and about 0.5 to 1 ug of the RNA was reverse transcribed with random hexamers. The immunoSEQ multiplex PCR assay, covering 54 Vbeta and 13 Jbeta segments, was used to amplify TCR beta CDR3 regions. PCR amplification bias was corrected using a synthetic template baseline for primer optimization and computational correction. The study's own analysis went as follows. Reads were annotated to V, D and J genes per IMGT and analyzed with immunoSEQ Analyzer, keeping only productive sequences. Clonality was computed as one minus Shannon entropy normalized by log2 of the number of productive unique sequences. Public and private clones were assessed among the 100 most prevalent clones of each patient and control. Clones were defined as Susac-specific when absent from the healthy and MS cohorts, from about 970 published viral clones and from other ImmuneACCESS disease sequences. TCRdb reanalyzed the raw reads on its own, using fastp at Q25 for trimming and MiXCR for clone calling, and kept in-frame beta chains. Merged by CDR3 protein, the rows form single entries marked with the most common genes and DNA. For this entry, the V and J calls and clone size follow TCRdb and not the study's own pipeline. For this sample there are approximately 130,000 distinct CDR3 sequences; around 94% appear just once. Of the sample, around 0.1% falls within the top ten clones.

From cysteine to phenylalanine, the CDR3 is 15 amino acids long. Only CDR3 DNA remains: 45 bases, in frame from the first base. Trimming leaves V shorter by 5 bases and J shorter by 0 bases, with the junction holding 7 bases beyond the gene matches. Concerning this clonotype: Its target antigen remains unknown. Base-call qualities are not available, and no considerably larger clone is one nucleotide away.

The chain was built from TRBV12-3 or TRBV12-4 and TRBJ2-7, with 7 bases in between that match TRBD1. The sequenced sample consisted of CD4+ T cells from PBMCs. The receptor was derived from a human donor in good health. Here the CDR3 is given as CASSHNRGGSYEQYF. The DNA sequence is as follows: TGTGCCAGCAGTCATAACAGGGGCGGCTCCTACGAGCAGTACTTC.